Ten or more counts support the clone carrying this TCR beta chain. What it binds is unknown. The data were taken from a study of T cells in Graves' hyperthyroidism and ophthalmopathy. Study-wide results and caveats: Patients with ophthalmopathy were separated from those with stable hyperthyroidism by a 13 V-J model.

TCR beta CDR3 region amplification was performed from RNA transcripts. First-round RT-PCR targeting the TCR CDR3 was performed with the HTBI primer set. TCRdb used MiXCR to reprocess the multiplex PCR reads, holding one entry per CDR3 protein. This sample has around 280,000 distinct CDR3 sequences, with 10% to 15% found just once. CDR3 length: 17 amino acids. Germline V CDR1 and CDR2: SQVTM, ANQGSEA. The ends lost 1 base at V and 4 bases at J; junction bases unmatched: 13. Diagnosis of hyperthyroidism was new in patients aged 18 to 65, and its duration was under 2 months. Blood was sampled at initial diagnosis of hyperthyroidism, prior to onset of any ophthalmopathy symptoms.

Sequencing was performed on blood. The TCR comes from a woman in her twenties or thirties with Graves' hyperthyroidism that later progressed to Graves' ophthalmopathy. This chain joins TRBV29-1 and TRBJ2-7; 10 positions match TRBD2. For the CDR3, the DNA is TGCAGCGTTGAAGGCCTAGCGGGAGAAGGTCAGTGGTACGAGCAGTACTTC. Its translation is CSVEGLAGEGQWYEQYF.